This entry describes one TCR beta chain. Its antigen is unknown. No much larger clonotype is one base removed from it; base qualities were not supplied. The data are from a study of T cells in narcolepsy (dated by TCRdb to 2017 to 2018). General notes on the study: Healthy control donors were enrolled in the study alongside patients who had narcolepsy type 1 or type 2 (NT1, NT2). The study sought autoreactive T cells targeting hypocretin neuron self-antigens (hypocretin, TRIB2) in narcolepsy patients, using TCR Vbeta sequencing to track clonotypes in blood and CSF.

To prepare the library, the immunoSEQ multiplex PCR assay was applied. The source is immuneACCESS, and TCRdb retained only in-frame sequences with V and J called. Part of the clones is not carried over; for the studies checked, unresolved V genes explain less than half of this, and the remainder is unexplained. This sample comprises about 32,000 clones, about four fifths of them detected only once. About 1.1% of the sample is in the top ten clones. Trimming takes 4 bases from V and 6 bases from J, and the germline ends sit 12 bases apart. The CDR3 spans 13 residues, from the cysteine through the phenylalanine. The sequence is cut down to CDR3 DNA, 39 bases in frame from base 1. The germline V gene encodes CDR1 SGHVS and CDR2 FQNEAQ. On the study overall, not on this receptor specifically: According to the report, autoreactive clonotypes were detected serially in the blood of the same patients and of different patients, but not in healthy controls. Certain blood memory CD4+ repertoires from patients and controls had no sequences that matched autoreactive T cell clones. Patients and controls had similar numbers of sequenced blood memory CD4+ clonotypes, with averages of approximately 40,000 in patients and 30,000 to 35,000 in controls. Plots that compared CSF and blood CD4+ T cell clonotypes from the same patient highlighted HCRT-specific and TRIB2-specific autoreactive clonotypes.

For TCR Vbeta sequencing, memory CD4+ T cells were sorted ex vivo from the peripheral blood of narcolepsy patients and healthy controls. Sequenced material: CD45RA- memory CD4+ T cells from PBMCs. The cell subset or site label corresponds to: memory T cells sorted ex vivo from peripheral blood. Recombination connected TRBV7-8 to TRBJ1-1; the D gene is unclear. The TCR originated in a human donor with narcolepsy. The CDR3 region reads CASSSKLRAEAFF. The nucleotide sequence is given as TGTGCCAGCAGCTCTAAATTAAGGGCTGAAGCTTTCTTT.